This is a list of T cell receptor beta chains from one sample in a study of T-cell memory formation after mild COVID-19. In TCRdb, the 5' RACE reads were re-called with MiXCR into one record per CDR3 protein. The sample contains approximately 440,000 distinct CDR3 sequences, 15% to 25% of which appear only once. The sequencing input was PBMCs or a T cell subset sorted from them (not recorded which). These receptors originate from an adult woman who had mild COVID-19 (a few samples of this study predate the infection). Cell type and time point are not known. CDR3s include the opening cysteine and the closing phenylalanine or tryptophan. The D gene is left open where the match is weak. Some rows have no size entry. The others give once, few or many, or a class for an expanded clone.

V	size	J	D	DNA	CDR3
TRBV4-3	few	TRBJ2-3	.	TGCGCCAGCAGCCAAGATTTTCCGGGGGTATTCGCAGATACGCAGTATTTT	CASSQDFPGVFADTQYF
TRBV20-1	few	TRBJ2-1	.	TGCAGTGCTAGGGCCTTGAGTGAGCAGTTCTTC	CSARALSEQFF
TRBV5-1	.	TRBJ2-7	TRBD2	TGCGCCAGCAGCTTGTTAGAAAGACTAGCGGGGGTCTCCTACGAGCAGTACTTC	CASSLLERLAGVSYEQYF
TRBV7-3	few	TRBJ2-5	.	TGTGCCAGCAGCTTAACAGCTACTAGGCAGGAGACCCAGTACTTC	CASSLTATRQETQYF
TRBV24-1	.	TRBJ2-1	TRBD2	TGTGCCACCAGCTCGGGGCTAGCGGGACCCAATGAGCAGTTCTTC	CATSSGLAGPNEQFF
TRBV15	.	TRBJ1-4	.	TGTGCCACCAGCAGGGGCAAAAGGTTCGAAAAACTGTTTTTT	CATSRGKRFEKLFF
TRBV14	once	TRBJ2-2	TRBD1	TGTGCCAGCAGCCATCCGACAGGGACCGGGGAGCTGTTTTTT	CASSHPTGTGELFF
TRBV5-1	.	TRBJ2-5	.	TGCGCCAGCAGCCTGGGACGGGACCAAGAGACCCAGTACTTC	CASSLGRDQETQYF
TRBV12-3/TRBV12-4	.	TRBJ1-5	.	TGTGCCAGCAGTTCACGACAGTATAGCAATCAGCCCCAGCATTTT	CASSSRQYSNQPQHF
TRBV7-6	.	TRBJ2-2	TRBD2	TGTGCCAGCGCCCCCGGGGGGAGCGGGATCGTCGGGGAGCTGTTTTTT	CASAPGGSGIVGELFF
TRBV7-6	.	TRBJ1-1	.	TGTGCCAGCAGCCCGAGACAAACCGGAAGCATGAACACTGAAGCTTTCTTT	CASSPRQTGSMNTEAFF
TRBV7-6	few	TRBJ2-2	TRBD2	TGTGCCAGCAGCCGCGGACTAGCGGGGGGTCCCGGGGAGCTGTTTTTT	CASSRGLAGGPGELFF
TRBV7-2	few	TRBJ2-1	TRBD2	TGTGCCAGCAGCTTAGCTAGCGGGAGTGGGGGCAATGAGCAGTTCTTC	CASSLASGSGGNEQFF
TRBV3-1	.	TRBJ1-2	.	TGTGCCAGCAGCCAAGGTCATTATGGCTACACCTTC	CASSQGHYGYTF
TRBV7-2	many	TRBJ2-2	.	TGTGCCAGCAGCTCGAGGACAGACACCGGGGAGCTGTTTTTT	CASSSRTDTGELFF
TRBV7-2	.	TRBJ2-7	.	TGTGCCAGCAGCTTAGCGGAGGGTGGTCACGGCTACGAGCAGTACTTC	CASSLAEGGHGYEQYF
TRBV7-9	few	TRBJ2-2	.	TGTGCCAGCATCTCGGGCGAACATATCAACACCGGGGAGCTGTTTTTT	CASISGEHINTGELFF
TRBV7-2	.	TRBJ1-2	.	TGTGCCAGCAGCTTCACCCGATCGGGACGGACAAGGCCTTATGGCTACACCTTC	CASSFTRSGRTRPYGYTF
TRBV5-1	.	TRBJ1-4	TRBD1	TGCGCCAGCAGCTCCGGACAGGGTGAAAAACTGTTTTTT	CASSSGQGEKLFF
TRBV5-1	.	TRBJ1-1	TRBD1	TGCGCCAGCAGTTATAGACAGGGGATGAACACTGAAGCTTTCTTT	CASSYRQGMNTEAFF
TRBV6-2/TRBV6-3	.	TRBJ1-1	.	TGTGCCAGCATCTCCGCGGTCCCGAACACTGAAGCTTTCTTT	CASISAVPNTEAFF
TRBV5-6	.	TRBJ2-7	.	TGTGCCAGCAGCTTGACCCCAGTAACCTACGAGCAGTACTTC	CASSLTPVTYEQYF
TRBV7-8	many	TRBJ2-3	TRBD2	TGTGCCAGCAGCTGGACAGCGGGGGGGATCACAGATACGCAGTATTTT	CASSWTAGGITDTQYF
TRBV9	.	TRBJ2-5	.	TGTGCCAGCAGCACCCGGGACGTGGTGTGGGCCCAGTACTTC	CASSTRDVVWAQYF
TRBV3-1	.	TRBJ1-1	.	TGTGCCAGCAGCCAGACAAGTGAAGCTTTCTTT	CASSQTSEAFF
TRBV7-9	few	TRBJ2-1	TRBD2	TGTGCCAGCAGCCCGGGGACTAGCGGGATGCAGGATGAGCAGTTCTTC	CASSPGTSGMQDEQFF
TRBV23-1	.	TRBJ2-5	TRBD2	TGCGCCAGCAGTCACTCCCTAGCGGGAGACGGACCGGGACAAGAGACCCAGTACTTC	CASSHSLAGDGPGQETQYF
TRBV7-3	few	TRBJ2-1	.	TGTGCCAGCAGCTTATCCCAACCGAATGAGCAGTTCTTC	CASSLSQPNEQFF
TRBV7-2	many	TRBJ1-1	.	TGTGCCAGCAGCCTGTGGGGGAATGAAGCTTTCTTT	CASSLWGNEAFF
TRBV6-2/TRBV6-3	few	TRBJ2-1	.	TGTGCCAGCAGTTATACGGGACTCCTCTACAATGAGCAGTTCTTC	CASSYTGLLYNEQFF
TRBV6-1	.	TRBJ2-4	.	TGTGCCAGCAAAACGGGGGGCCCGGTGTCCTTC	CASKTGGPVSF
TRBV12-3/TRBV12-4	many	TRBJ2-2	TRBD1	TGTGCCAGCAGTCCAGGGGGCGGCGGCACCGGGGAGCTGTTTTTT	CASSPGGGGTGELFF
TRBV12-3/TRBV12-4	few	TRBJ2-7	TRBD2	TGTGCCAGCAACAGGGGAAGTAGCGGGAGCTCCTACGAGCAGTACTTC	CASNRGSSGSSYEQYF
TRBV3-1	.	TRBJ1-2	.	TGTGCCAGCAGCTCCGTTGGTGATAACTATGGCTACACCTTC	CASSSVGDNYGYTF
TRBV6-5	.	TRBJ1-2	TRBD1	TGTGCCAGCAGTTATAGGGAACAGGGGAGGAACTATGGCTACACCTTC	CASSYREQGRNYGYTF
TRBV15	few	TRBJ2-2	.	TGTGCCACCAGCAGAGATCGGAGCGCCGGGGAGCTGTTTTTT	CATSRDRSAGELFF
TRBV29-1	few	TRBJ2-2	TRBD1	TGCAGCGTCGCGGGACAGGGCGGAGGAACCGGGGAGCTGTTTTTT	CSVAGQGGGTGELFF
TRBV6-1	.	TRBJ2-7	.	TGTGCCAGCAGTATAACGGAAAACTACGAGCAGTACTTC	CASSITENYEQYF
TRBV6-2/TRBV6-3	few	TRBJ1-4	.	TGTGCCAGCAGCCAGACGTCGGACGGATGGTCTAATGAAAAACTGTTTTTT	CASSQTSDGWSNEKLFF
TRBV24-1	.	TRBJ2-7	.	TGTGCCACCAGCGGACAGATCAAGAACTCCTACGAGCAGTACTTC	CATSGQIKNSYEQYF
TRBV5-1	few	TRBJ1-2	.	TGCGCCAGCAGCTTGGGGGAAGTGGGCTATGGCTACACCTTC	CASSLGEVGYGYTF